This T cell receptor (beta chain) was profiled in a study of early T cells in non-severe SARS-CoV-2 infection. V shed 0 bases and J shed 3 bases, with 10 bases lying between them. The CDR3 loop spans 15 amino acids. Germline V gene sequence: CDR1 SGHRS, CDR2 YFSETQ. This clonotype was counted many times. Its target is unknown. TCRdb independently ran MiXCR on the 5' RACE reads; one entry per CDR3 protein. The repertoire holds roughly 58,000 distinct CDR3 sequences, roughly 11% seen once, with about 10% in the top ten. Study-wide results and caveats: Private and CD4 specificities were missed by VDJdb matching, which favored anti-spike CD8 responses.

Sequencing input: whole blood. This clonotype was obtained from an adult who was a healthcare worker with PCR-confirmed SARS-CoV-2 infection or an uninfected control (not recorded which). The chain couples TRBV5-1 to TRBJ2-4; a possible D gene is TRBD1 (6 bases). CDR3 DNA: TGCGCCAGCAGCTTGGAAGTAGGGGGCAAAAACATTCAGTACTTC. Translating gives CASSLEVGGKNIQYF.